The T cell receptor (beta chain) described here comes from a study of T cell responses to AZD1222 COVID-19 vaccine. The wider study: Pooling covered second doses at about 4 or about 12 weeks.

The germline gives CDR1 LNHNV, CDR2 YYDKDF (reference sequence). This CDR3 is 17 amino acids long. Trimming shortened V by 0 bases and J by 3 bases, and 12 bases separated the two germline ends. Profiled with immunoSEQ multiplex PCR; TCRdb holds only in-frame clones, not every one. The sample has under 170,000 clones; 94% are singletons. The TCR sequence derives from an adult in good health. The chain links TRBV15 to TRBJ2-6, with D possibly being TRBD1 (5 bases). Specimen: peripheral blood, collected on day 0 of AZD1222 vaccination. The CDR3 DNA reads TGTGCCACCAGCAGAGACAGGGAACCCAATGGGGCCAACGTCCTGACTTTC. Amino acids: CATSRDREPNGANVLTF.